Listed here is a single T cell receptor beta chain. As yet, its antigen is unknown. CDR3 length equals 16 residues. The ends were cut back, 0 bases at V and 1 base at J, with 12 bases in the middle. CDR1 and CDR2 (germline): MNHNS, SASEGT. The data originate from a study of T cell responses to AZD1222 COVID-19 vaccine. Method: immunoSEQ multiplex PCR; TCRdb's copy keeps in-frame clones and lacks some. This table holds 95,000 to 150,000 clones, roughly 90% found once. Study results and caveats: It should be noted that donors were predominantly white British and more often female, and clonal diversity was possibly underestimated.

The chain recombines TRBV6-1 with TRBJ1-1, with D uncertain. The clonotype comes from an adult in good health. This specimen was peripheral blood, taken on day 0 of AZD1222 vaccination. The CDR3 sequence: CASSEAFGRRNTEAFF. Here the CDR3 DNA reads TGTGCCAGCAGTGAAGCTTTCGGCAGACGGAACACTGAAGCTTTCTTT.